This T cell receptor beta chain was identified in a study of T cell repertoires in aging, cancer and after chemotherapy (dated by TCRdb to the late 2010s). With respect to the entire study: The donors fell into six age groups ranging from 30 or younger to 70 or older, and each group had at least three individuals. In the solid tumor group, paired pre- and post-chemotherapy samples were obtained from brain tumor (glioblastoma) patients receiving temozolomide-based therapy. In total, the full dataset held about 9.5 million TCR reads. Alongside fewer than 100 healthy donors serving as a reference group, the cohort included 200 to 250 cancer patients, of whom approximately 94 had hematological cancers and 110 to 140 had solid cancers. Peripheral blood TCR beta repertoires from healthy donors and cancer patients were profiled to examine immunoaging and T cell reconstitution after chemotherapy.

Multiplex touch-down PCR with a mixed TRB-A/B primer pool was used to amplify rearranged TRB sequences covering the V, D and J segments. Illumina adapters and sample indices were added to the amplicons in two consecutive PCR reactions performed with Phusion HS II polymerase. Amplicons were gel-purified with the NucleoSpin Gel and PCR Clean-up kit, then checked with Qubit and an Agilent 2100 Bioanalyzer. Libraries were sequenced on an Illumina MiSeq using 600-cycle, single-indexed, paired-end runs. Per the original workflow: MiXCR versions 2.12 and 3.0.5 were used to process the TRB sequences. Each unique CDR3 nucleotide sequence counted as one clone, and only productive sequences with at least two reads were retained. Repertoire metrics included Shannon diversity, evenness, clonality (one minus evenness), and alpha-parameterized diversity profiles from alpha 0 to 5. The IGoR algorithm was used to calculate generation probabilities for clones in the paired samples taken before and after chemotherapy. TCRdb trimmed public reads at Q25 via fastp, called clones via MiXCR and kept in-frame beta chains. Every CDR3 protein is listed once, alongside the most common genes and DNA of its rows. The V and J calls were not made by the authors but by TCRdb's processing. This sample gives 2,000 to 2,500 distinct CDR3 sequences in total; about 25% of them show up just once. The ten largest make up roughly 30% of the sample.

CDR1 and CDR2 (ENHRY, SYGVKD) derive from the germline V gene. Spanning cysteine to phenylalanine, the CDR3 consists of 14 amino acids. The DNA shown is the 42-base CDR3, in frame from base 1. Trimming costs V 2 bases and J 2 bases, and their ends lie 9 bases apart. Genomic DNA extracted from peripheral blood, rather than sorted cells or RNA, was used as the source for amplification of TCR beta rearrangements. This clonotype is medium-sized (0.01 to 0.1%) in terms of sample share. Its antigen is still unknown. The sample holds no much larger clone one base away, and base qualities are not on file. What the research found in general, with its limitations: It was noted by the authors that conclusions about immunological memory after chemotherapy cannot be drawn from the repertoire data. Median generation probability increased over the chemotherapy interval in both cancer cohorts, suggesting repertoire reconstitution through rebound thymic output. Untreated patients with hematological or solid cancers showed significantly lower blood TCR diversity and higher clonality than age-matched healthy donors. In healthy donors, the decline in TCR diversity with age was mainly explained by loss of richness, whereas in cancer patients loss of evenness was also found to contribute.

The chain is made from TRBV10-3 and TRBJ2-5, with no confidently assigned D gene. Sequenced material: blood. The sequence derives from a human donor with a solid tumor. The encoded CDR3 is CAISEGGQQETQYF. The nucleotide sequence is given as TGTGCCATCAGTGAGGGTGGCCAGCAAGAGACCCAGTACTTC.